Sequencing of this T cell receptor (beta chain) was carried out in a study of blood T cell repertoires in COVID-19. Original processing methods: Amplified reference gene primers provided the basis for estimating nucleated cell counts. Assay used: immunoSEQ multiplex PCR; TCRdb lists only in-frame clones, some missing. V, J and clone size derive from that table, while D and trimming were established from the DNA sequence. The table lists 500,000 to 600,000 clones, about 88% of them singletons, with roughly 7.4% in the top ten. Germline V gene lookup returns CDR1 GTSNPN and CDR2 SVGIG (reference sequence). Trimming at V came to 3 bases and at J to 6 bases, leaving 13 bases not matched to a gene. This CDR3 spans 16 amino acids.

Sample: peripheral blood. This clonotype was obtained from a woman in her forties or fifties with COVID-19, enrolled during active disease. The chain recombines TRBV30 with TRBJ2-2, with TRBD1 matching over 7 bases. In nucleotides, the CDR3 is TGTGCCTGGAGCCCAGGAGTCGGGACAGCTTCCGGGGAGCTGTTTTTT. This gives the protein CAWSPGVGTASGELFF.